Below are 9 T cell receptor beta chains sequenced from a single sample in a study of human T cells and chemical hapten exposure. Time point noted: pre-sensitization, week 0. The sample's treatment: therapeutic diphenylcyclopropenone sensitization with weekly scalp DPC. TCRdb independently ran MiXCR on the RACE reads; one entry per CDR3 protein. The data show under 70,000 distinct CDR3 sequences, with 10% to 12% seen just once and roughly 4.3% held by the top ten. The source was whole blood, collected in connection with sensitization to the hapten diphenylcyclopropenone (DPC). These receptors came from a woman in her 40s with alopecia areata. Some clones in this sample may be carry-over from other donors' samples.

This clonotype occurred many times. V usage is TRBV4-3 and J usage is TRBJ2-1; 8 bases match TRBD2. In germline, CDR1 is LGHNA, CDR2 YSLEER. This CDR3 contains 17 residues. V was clipped by 0 bases and J by 7 bases; unmatched bases: 11. CDR3: CASSQDSAAGGHNEQFF. CDR3 sequence (DNA): TGCGCCAGCAGCCAAGATTCTGCGGCGGGAGGACATAATGAGCAGTTCTTC.

This clonotype has at least ten counts. V is TRBV4-3 and J is TRBJ1-1; no clear D gene. Germline lookup yields CDR1 LGHNA and CDR2 YSLEER. This CDR3 spans 18 amino acids. The V and J ends lost 2 bases and 0 bases respectively, with 19 bases between them. CDR3 residues: CASSQSHRGGVVNTEAFF. CDR3 sequence (DNA): TGCGCCAGCAGCCAATCCCACCGCGGCGGGGTCGTGAACACTGAAGCTTTCTTT.

CDR3 sequence reads: CVTASDMGTGELFF. The DNA of the CDR3 is TGTGTCACCGCTAGCGATATGGGAACCGGGGAGCTGTTTTTT. This sequence joins TRBV19 and TRBJ2-2; tentative D call: TRBD2 (6 bases). CDR3 length equals 14 residues. The germline CDR1 and CDR2 sequences are LNHDA and SQIVND (reference sequence).

This clonotype appeared many times. V usage is TRBV30 and J usage is TRBJ1-2; 8 bases are a match to TRBD1. The CDR3 is made up of 13 amino acids. The junction had 12 bases not matched to a gene; V was cut back by 2 bases and J by 13 bases. Germline CDR1 and CDR2: GTSNPN and SVGIG (reference sequence). CDR3 nucleotide sequence: TGTGCCTGGAGTTTGGGGACAGGAGCCTCCGGCACCTTC. It specifies CAWSLGTGASGTF.

This clonotype was observed many times. V and J are TRBV11-2 and TRBJ1-6; D remains ambiguous. The germline V gene has CDR1 SGHAT and CDR2 FQNNGV. Trimming took 4 bases from V and 4 from J, leaving 11 bases between them. The CDR3 covers 15 residues. DNA of the CDR3: TGTGCCAGCAGCTCCATCACGGGTTATAATTCACCCCTCCACTTT. Protein product: CASSSITGYNSPLHF.

This clonotype was recorded a few times. The chain recombines TRBV24-1 with TRBJ1-2; 8 positions match TRBD1. Trimming cost V 7 bases and J 5 bases; bases outside gene matches: 8. The CDR3 runs to 14 residues. Germline V gene lookup returns CDR1 KGHDR and CDR2 SFDVKD. The CDR3 loop reads CATSDRGPGYGYTF. CDR3 bases: TGTGCCACCAGCGACAGGGGCCCGGGGTATGGCTACACCTTC.

This clonotype has a handful of counts. The chain uses TRBV20-1 and TRBJ2-5; 7 bases are shared with TRBD1. Losses at the gene ends were 5 bases for V and 5 bases for J; bases not matched to a gene: 8. Looked up from germline, CDR1 is DFQATT and CDR2 is SNEGSKA (reference sequence). The CDR3 is made up of 13 amino acids. The CDR3 nucleotides read TGCAGTGCTTCGGACAGGCGCAGGGAGACCCAGTACTTC. Encoded protein: CSASDRRRETQYF.

J is TRBJ1-6 and V is TRBV27; D unclear. The CDR3 length is 17 residues. Germline CDR1 MNHEY, CDR2 SMNVEV (reference sequence). The V gene lost 2 bases and the J gene lost 0 bases, with 11 bases spanning the gap. DNA of the CDR3: TGTGCCAGCAGTTTACTTACCGCTTCCTCCTATAATTCACCCCTCCACTTT. Its protein is CASSLLTASSYNSPLHF.

This clonotype was seen many times. The gene calls are TRBV7-2 and TRBJ2-1; D not resolved. Germline CDR1 and CDR2: SGHTA and FQGNSA. CDR3 length: 12 residues. The germline V and J ends were trimmed by 5 bases and 9 bases, with 11 bases remaining between them. The CDR3 here is CASSRPSGEQFF. CDR3 DNA: TGTGCCAGCAGCCGCCCTAGTGGTGAGCAGTTCTTC.